The rows below give T cell receptor beta chains drawn from one sample of a study of cytomegalovirus exposure and HLA in healthy donors. The assay was immunoSEQ multiplex PCR, and TCRdb's table has in-frame clones only and misses some. Of more than 90,000 clones in the sample, about three quarters were seen once. Input material: PBMCs. These receptor sequences come from a human donor in good health. Both conserved end residues are part of each CDR3. Fields, in order: clone size, V gene, J gene, D gene, CDR3 DNA, CDR3 protein. D genes are given only for firm matches. The size entry is marked missing in some rows and otherwise reads once, few, many or a size class.

>.|TRBV6-5|TRBJ1-4|.
TGTGCCAGCAGTTACGGCATACAGGGTGCTAATGAAAAACTGTTTTTT
CASSYGIQGANEKLFF
>.|TRBV5-8|TRBJ2-1|.
TGTGCCAGCAGCTTTGGCATCTCATTCTACAATGAGCAGTTCTTC
CASSFGISFYNEQFF
>.|TRBV7-8|TRBJ1-1|.
TGTGCCAGCAGCGCCCAGGGGACAATGAACACTGAAGCTTTCTTT
CASSAQGTMNTEAFF
>.|TRBV11-3|TRBJ2-5|.
TGTGCCAGCAGCGCAGGCGGGGATCTAAAGACCCAGTACTTC
CASSAGGDLKTQYF
>few|TRBV11-3|TRBJ2-3|.
TGTGCCAGCAGCTTTCGCGGCAGCACAGATACGCAGTATTTT
CASSFRGSTDTQYF
>.|TRBV18|TRBJ2-3|TRBD1
TGTGCCAGCTCGCCAGGGGGCGCAGATACGCAGTATTTT
CASSPGGADTQYF
>.|TRBV23-1|TRBJ2-7|.
TGCGCCAGCAGTCAGGAAGGGGGCTACGAGCAGTACTTC
CASSQEGGYEQYF
>.|TRBV5-1|TRBJ2-3|TRBD2
TGCGCCAGCAGCTTGTCTCTAGCGGGGGGATTAGATACGCAGTATTTT
CASSLSLAGGLDTQYF
>.|TRBV7-2|TRBJ1-2|.
TGTGCCAGCAGCTTAGGGGCGACACCGAACTATGGCTACACCTTC
CASSLGATPNYGYTF
>.|TRBV7-8|TRBJ2-7|.
TGTGCCAGCAGCTTAGGAGGGCTAGCCTACGAGCAGTACTTC
CASSLGGLAYEQYF
>.|TRBV7-9|TRBJ1-1|.
TGTGCCAGCAGCTTAAAGTGGCAGGGACAACGAGGCACTGAAGCTTTCTTT
CASSLKWQGQRGTEAFF
>.|TRBV4-3|TRBJ2-3|TRBD2
TGCGCCAGCAGCTGGCGACTAGCGGATACAGATACGCAGTATTTT
CASSWRLADTDTQYF
>.|TRBV10-3|TRBJ2-3|TRBD2
TGTGCCATCAAAGAGACTAGCGGGATAGATACGCAGTATTTT
CAIKETSGIDTQYF
>.|TRBV7-2|TRBJ1-1|TRBD1
TGTGCCAGCAGCTCGATAGGGACAGGAGGTGAAGCTTTCTTT
CASSSIGTGGEAFF
>.|TRBV5-6|TRBJ2-3|TRBD2
TGTGCCAGCAGCAAGGGACTAGCGGGAGACACAGATACGCAGTATTTT
CASSKGLAGDTDTQYF
>.|TRBV4-1|TRBJ2-5|TRBD2
TGCGCCAGCAGCCAAGACCCGGGGCGGGAGGGACAAGAGACCCAGTACTTC
CASSQDPGREGQETQYF